This entry describes one T cell receptor (beta chain). Until they underwent thyroid surgery, no patient had received any treatment. The CDR3 extends over 15 amino acids. Germline CDR1 and CDR2: MNHEY and SMNVEV (reference sequence). V gave up 2 bases and J gave up 6 bases; unmatched junction bases: 7. TCRdb used MiXCR to call clones anew from the PCR reads. This table has about 28,000 clones, over 15% appearing once. The sample comes from a study of metastatic and nonmetastatic thyroid tumors. On the study more broadly: Samples came from malignant and benign thyroid patients, and repertoires were compared across blood and tumor or nodule tissue.

The specimen was blood. This chain joins TRBV27 and TRBJ2-7; 10 positions match TRBD2. This clonotype was obtained from a female donor with papillary thyroid cancer or a benign thyroid nodule (not recorded which). Some clones in this sample may be carry-over from other donors' samples. The CDR3 sequence: CASSLGLAGVLEQYF. The CDR3 DNA is TGTGCCAGCAGTTTAGGCCTAGCGGGAGTCCTCGAGCAGTACTTC.